This record covers a single T cell receptor beta chain. Its antigen is not known. This sample was included in a study of CD8 T cells in ankylosing spondylitis. Study-level points and caveats: A TCR beta motif of eight highly homologous variants appeared characteristic of ankylosing spondylitis blood. As for the disease-linked clones, they showed a CD8+ phenotype and occurred at relatively low frequencies in peripheral blood. It was reported that disease-linked clones were significantly enriched in matched ankylosing spondylitis synovial fluid.

Molecular-barcoded quantitative 5'-RACE produced these TCR beta libraries. Via MiXCR, TCRdb re-called the 5' RACE reads, giving one row per CDR3 protein. The sample has some 290,000 distinct CDR3 sequences; around 20% are singletons. With 5 bases removed from V and 0 bases from J, the gap between germline ends came to 11 bases. Germline V CDR1 and CDR2: SGHTA, FQGTGA. This CDR3 is built from 15 residues. The TCR sequence derives from a male donor with ankylosing spondylitis or in good health (not recorded which). The chain couples TRBV7-3 to TRBJ2-1, with D unresolved. Material for sequencing was blood, either unsorted or a sorted T cell fraction (not recorded which). This chain's CDR3 is CASSLHLSSYNEQFF. The DNA for the CDR3 is TGTGCCAGCAGCCTCCATTTGAGCTCCTACAATGAGCAGTTCTTC.